The present T cell receptor (beta chain) was sequenced within a study of cytotoxic CD8 clonotypes in ibrutinib-treated CLL. Study-level findings and limits: Ibrutinib response saw clonality rise, and progression saw it return toward baseline.

Per the germline V gene, CDR1 is WNHNN and CDR2 is SYGVQD (reference sequence). This CDR3 contains 14 residues. The V segment lost 2 bases and the J segment 8 bases; nucleotides outside the gene matches: 5. Libraries were prepared by immunoSEQ multiplex PCR; TCRdb keeps only in-frame clonotypes and omits some of them. The table shows roughly 250,000 clones, with 70% occurring only once. TCR beta library input comprised around 2 micrograms of genomic DNA from cryopreserved PBMCs. This clone was seen a single time. Its antigen is still unknown. The specimen comprised PBMCs, sampled after 24 months of ibrutinib treatment. The origin of this receptor is a human donor with chronic lymphocytic leukemia. The chain carries TRBV10-1 and TRBJ1-1; 10 nucleotides match TRBD1. The CDR3 protein is CASSESGTGVEAFF. Here the CDR3 DNA reads TGCGCCAGCAGTGAGAGCGGGACAGGGGTGGAAGCTTTCTTT.